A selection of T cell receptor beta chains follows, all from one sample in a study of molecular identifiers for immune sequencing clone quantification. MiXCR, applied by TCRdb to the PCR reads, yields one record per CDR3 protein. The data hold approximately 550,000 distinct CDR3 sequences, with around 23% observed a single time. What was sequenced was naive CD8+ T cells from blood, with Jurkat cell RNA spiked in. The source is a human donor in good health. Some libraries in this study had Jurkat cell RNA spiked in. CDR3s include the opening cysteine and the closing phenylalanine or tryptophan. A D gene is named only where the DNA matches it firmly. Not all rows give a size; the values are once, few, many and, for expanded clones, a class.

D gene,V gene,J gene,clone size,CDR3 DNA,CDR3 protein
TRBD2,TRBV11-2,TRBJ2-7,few,TGTGCCAGCAGCTTAGTAGGGACTAGCGGGGTCTACGAGCAGTACTTC,CASSLVGTSGVYEQYF
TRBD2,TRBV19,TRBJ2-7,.,TGTGCCAGTACTCCGGCGGGAGGGCCCTACGAGCAGTACTTC,CASTPAGGPYEQYF
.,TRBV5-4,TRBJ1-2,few,TGTGCCAGCACCAATACAGGGTTGGATCCGCTATCTCACTATGGCTACACCTTC,CASTNTGLDPLSHYGYTF
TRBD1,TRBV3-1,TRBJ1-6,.,TGTGCCAGCAGCGAGAACCGGGACAGGGTTTATTCACCCCTCCACTTT,CASSENRDRVYSPLHF
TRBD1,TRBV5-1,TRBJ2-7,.,TGCGCCGGCAGCTGGACAGGGGACTACGAGCAGTACTTC,CAGSWTGDYEQYF
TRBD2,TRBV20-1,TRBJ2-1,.,TGCAGTGCTAGGGCCCTAGCGGAGATCTACAATGAGCAGTTCTTC,CSARALAEIYNEQFF
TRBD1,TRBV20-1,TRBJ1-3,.,TGCAGTGCTAGAGACCCCTTCCCGGACAGGGGCTCTGGAAACACCATATATTTT,CSARDPFPDRGSGNTIYF
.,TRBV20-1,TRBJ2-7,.,TGCAGTGCTAGATTACGGATAACGAGCTCCTACGAGCAGTACTTC,CSARLRITSSYEQYF
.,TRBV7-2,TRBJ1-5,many,TGTGCCAGCAGCTGGGGACGGAAAGATCAGCCCCAGCATTTT,CASSWGRKDQPQHF
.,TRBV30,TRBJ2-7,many,TGTGCCTGGTCGCAGGGGCCCAACGAGCAGTACTTC,CAWSQGPNEQYF
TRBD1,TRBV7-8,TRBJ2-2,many,TGTGCCAGCAGCGACGGGACAGGGTTCACCGGGGAGCTGTTTTTT,CASSDGTGFTGELFF
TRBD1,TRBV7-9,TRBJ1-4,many,TGTGCCAGCAGCGTGGACAGGTCTAATGAAAAACTGTTTTTT,CASSVDRSNEKLFF
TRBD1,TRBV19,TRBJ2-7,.,TGTGCCAGTAGTATAAGGGAGCGACAGGGCACCTACGAGCAGTACTTC,CASSIRERQGTYEQYF
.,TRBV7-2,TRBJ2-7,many,TGTGCCAGCAGCTTAGAACAGGCGACGGCCTACGAGCAGTACTTC,CASSLEQATAYEQYF
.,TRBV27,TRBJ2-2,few,TGTGCCAGCAGTTTGGGACTCGGTTCCTCCGGGGAGCTGTTTTTT,CASSLGLGSSGELFF
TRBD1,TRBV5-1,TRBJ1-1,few,TGCGCCAGCAGCTGGACCGGGACAGGGGGCACTGAAGCTTTCTTT,CASSWTGTGGTEAFF
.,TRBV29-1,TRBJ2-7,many,TGCAGCGTTGAGGGTGGGTCGGAACGATACGAGCAGTACTTC,CSVEGGSERYEQYF
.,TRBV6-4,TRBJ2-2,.,TGTGCCAGCAGTGCCGGTCCTTACGCCGGGGAGCTGTTTTTT,CASSAGPYAGELFF
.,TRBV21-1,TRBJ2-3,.,TGTGCCAGCAGTAGAGACCGGGACAGGGGAACAGATACGCAGTATTTT,CASSRDRDRGTDTQYF
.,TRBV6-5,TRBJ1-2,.,TGTGCCAGCAGTTACGGCCTAGGGAGACAGAGCTATGGCTACACCTTC,CASSYGLGRQSYGYTF
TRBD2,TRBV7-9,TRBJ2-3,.,TGTGCCAGCAGCCCCCCTAGCGGAAGCACAGATACGCAGTATTTT,CASSPPSGSTDTQYF
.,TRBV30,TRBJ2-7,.,TGTGCCTGGAGTGGGACAGCCGCCTACGAGCAGTACTTC,CAWSGTAAYEQYF
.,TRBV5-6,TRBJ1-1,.,TGTGCCAGCAGCTTTGGGGTTCTGCACCCTGCAGCTTTCTTT,CASSFGVLHPAAFF
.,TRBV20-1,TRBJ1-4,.,TGCAGTGCTACAAAGCTAGAGGTGCGGGAAAAACTGTTTTTT,CSATKLEVREKLFF
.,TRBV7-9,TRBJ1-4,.,TGTGCCAGCAGCTTGTTAGGGAATGAAAAACTGTTTTTT,CASSLLGNEKLFF
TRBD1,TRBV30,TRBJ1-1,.,TGTGCCTGGGTTACAGGGGAAAGGGCGGACACTGAAGCTTTCTTT,CAWVTGERADTEAFF
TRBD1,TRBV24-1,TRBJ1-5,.,TGTGCCACCAGTGACCCACGACAGGGAAGTCAGCCCCAGCATTTT,CATSDPRQGSQPQHF
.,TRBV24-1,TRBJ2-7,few,TGTGCCACCAGTGATTTTGGGATAGACGAGCAGTACTTC,CATSDFGIDEQYF
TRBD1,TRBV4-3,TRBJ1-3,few,TGCGCCAGCAGCCAAGTGTTCGGACAGGGGAACGGAAACACCATATATTTT,CASSQVFGQGNGNTIYF
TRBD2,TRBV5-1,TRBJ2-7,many,TGCGCCAGCAGCTCGAGGGGGACTAGCGGGACTTACGAGCAGTACTTC,CASSSRGTSGTYEQYF
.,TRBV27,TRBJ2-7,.,TGTGCCAGCAGTTTATTCACGGACAGCTACGAGCAGTACTTC,CASSLFTDSYEQYF
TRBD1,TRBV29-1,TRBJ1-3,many,TGCAGCGTTGAATACTGGGACAGCAGCTCTGGAAACACCATATATTTT,CSVEYWDSSSGNTIYF
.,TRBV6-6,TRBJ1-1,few,TGTGCCAGCAGTTACGTTTCAGGGGAGTCCACTGAAGCTTTCTTT,CASSYVSGESTEAFF
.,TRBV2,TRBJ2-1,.,TGTGCCAGCAGTGAAGGGGTAGCCTCTGAGCAGTTCTTC,CASSEGVASEQFF
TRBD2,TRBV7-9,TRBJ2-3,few,TGTGCCAGCAGCTTAACCCGGACTAGCGGGAGTCCAGATACGCAGTATTTT,CASSLTRTSGSPDTQYF
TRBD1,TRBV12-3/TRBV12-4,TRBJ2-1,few,TGTGCCAGCAGCCCCGGACAGGGGACTTTTTATGAGCAGTTCTTC,CASSPGQGTFYEQFF